The 22 T cell receptor beta chains below all came from one sample that was sequenced in a study of blood T cell repertoires in COVID-19. Measured with immunoSEQ multiplex PCR; TCRdb has only the in-frame clones, and not every one. The table lists 150,000 or so clones, approximately 91% of them singletons, with approximately 0.5% in the top ten. Sequencing used peripheral blood. These receptors were taken from a man over 45 with acute or convalescent COVID-19.

This chain connects TRBV18 to TRBJ1-2; 10 bases are a match to TRBD1. Germline V gene data show CDR1 as KGHSH and CDR2 as LQKENI. J gave up 4 bases and V 3 bases, and 14 bases lay outside the gene matches. The CDR3 consists of 18 residues. The CDR3 coding sequence is TGTGCCAGCTCACCCCCCCCCGGGACAGGGGTGCCCCTCTATGGCTACACCTTC. Its protein is CASSPPPGTGVPLYGYTF.

The chain employs TRBV7-2 and TRBJ2-2; 8 bases map to TRBD2. The germline V gene has CDR1 SGHTA and CDR2 FQGNSA. Unmatched junction bases numbered 4, after V lost 5 bases and J lost 5 bases. The CDR3 extends over 14 amino acids. CDR3 DNA sequence: TGTGCCAGCAGCCGGACGGGGGGGACCGGGGAGCTGTTTTTT. As protein: CASSRTGGTGELFF.

This chain joins TRBV7-9 and TRBJ2-5; 9 bases are a match to TRBD1. V shed 5 bases and J 4 bases; nucleotides not matched to a gene: 8. The CDR3 runs 15 residues. Germline assignment: CDR1 SEHNR and CDR2 FQNEAQ (reference sequence). CDR3 coding DNA: TGTGCCAGCAGCGGCGGGACAGGGTCCCGAGAGACCCAGTACTTC. It codes for CASSGGTGSRETQYF.

V gene TRBV7-2 combines with J gene TRBJ2-6; 7 bases line up with TRBD1. Germline lookup yields CDR1 SGHTA and CDR2 FQGNSA. J gave up 0 bases and V 7 bases, and 3 bases lay outside the gene matches. The CDR3 runs 15 residues. The CDR3 reads CASNRGFSGANVLTF. CDR3 bases: TGTGCCAGCAACAGGGGCTTCTCTGGGGCCAACGTCCTGACTTTC.

J is TRBJ2-3 and V is TRBV10-3; 15 bases match TRBD2. This CDR3 is 17 amino acids long. Germline values: CDR1 ENHRY, CDR2 SYGVKD. The J segment lost 7 bases and the V segment lost 6 bases, leaving 11 bases of the junction unmatched. The CDR3 region has the DNA TGTGCCATCAGCCAACCGGGGACTAGCGGGAGGTTTAATACGCAGTATTTT. Amino acid sequence: CAISQPGTSGRFNTQYF.

This clone was seen just once. The J gene is TRBJ2-6, the V gene TRBV4-2; 11 nucleotides match TRBD2. CDR3 length: 19 residues. Germline assignment: CDR1 LGHNA and CDR2 YNFKEQ. The ends lost 4 bases at V and 3 bases at J; junction bases unmatched: 11. The CDR3 loop reads CASSPPRVAGGVGANVLTF. The CDR3 DNA reads as TGTGCCAGCAGCCCCCCCCGGGTAGCGGGGGGGGTTGGGGCCAACGTCCTGACTTTC.

The chain joins TRBV19 to TRBJ2-7; tentatively, D is TRBD1 (6 bases). The CDR3 runs 14 residues. Trimming left V 3 bases short and J 0 bases short, with 9 bases between. Germline loops: CDR1 LNHDA, CDR2 SQIVND (reference sequence). In DNA form, the CDR3 reads TGTGCCAGTAGTATGAGGACAGACTCCTACGAGCAGTACTTC. Its protein product is CASSMRTDSYEQYF.

The V call is TRBV29-1, the J call TRBJ2-1, with D possibly TRBD2 on 7 matching bases. This CDR3 is built from 15 residues. V lost 3 bases and J 9 bases, leaving 21 bases between the germline ends. Germline lookup yields CDR1 SQVTM and CDR2 ANQGSEA. In DNA, the CDR3 is TGCAGCGTTGATTCAGGGGAGGGGGGCTGGACTGAGCAGTTCTTC. It is translated as CSVDSGEGGWTEQFF.

This clone showed up just a few times. V usage is TRBV6-2 or TRBV6-3 and J usage is TRBJ1-5, with D possibly being TRBD1 (5 bases). Deletions cut 2 bases from V and 0 bases from J, with 14 bases between. Germline V gives CDR1 MNHEY, CDR2 SVGEGT. The CDR3 sequence is 17 residues long. The CDR3 DNA is TGTGCCAGCAGTTACGTAGGATTACAGGTTAGCAATCAGCCCCAGCATTTT. Translation: CASSYVGLQVSNQPQHF.

The rearrangement links TRBV18 to TRBJ2-3; D call uncertain. CDR1 and CDR2 (germline): KGHSH, LQKENI. Between the trimmed V and J ends, which lost 2 bases and 6 bases, there was a span of 9 bases. CDR3 size: 13 residues. This CDR3 reads CASSPGPNDTQYF. The CDR3 bases are TGTGCCAGCTCACCAGGGCCCAATGATACGCAGTATTTT.

V and J are TRBV5-8 and TRBJ2-3; D gene uncertain. The CDR3 runs 14 residues. Trimming pared 4 bases from V and 3 bases from J, leaving 12 bases between. Germline loops: CDR1 SGHTS, CDR2 YDEGEE. The CDR3: CASSPLRVTDTQYF. DNA of the CDR3: TGTGCCAGCAGCCCTTTACGGGTAACAGATACGCAGTATTTT. Complete variable domain (other parts from reference TRBV5-8 and TRBJ2-3): EAGVTQSPTHLIKTRGQQATLRCSPISGHTSVYWYQQALGLGLQFLLWYDEGEERNRGNFPPRFSGRQFPNYSSELNVNALELEDSALYLCASSPLRVTDTQYFGPGTRLTVL.

V usage is TRBV19 and J usage is TRBJ1-4, with 7 bases matching TRBD1. The trim removed 10 bases at V and 3 bases at J, leaving 11 bases unmatched. CDR3 length: 15 amino acids. Germline CDR1 LNHDA, CDR2 SQIVND (reference sequence). The CDR3 nucleotides are TGTGCCACACACCCCAGGGGGTCGGCTAATGAAAAACTGTTTTTT. Protein: CATHPRGSANEKLFF.

The chain links TRBV2 to TRBJ1-3, with 8 bases identical to TRBD1. V gave up 6 bases and J gave up 3 bases; unmatched junction bases: 4. Germline-derived CDR1 and CDR2 are SNHLY and FYNNEI. The CDR3 is made up of 14 amino acids. The chain's CDR3 is CASSLGTGGNTIYF. DNA for the CDR3: TGTGCCAGCAGCCTCGGGACAGGTGGAAACACCATATATTTT. Full variable domain (outside the CDR3, taken from reference TRBV2 and TRBJ1-3): EPEVTQTPSHQVTQMGQEVILRCVPISNHLYFYWYRQILGQKVEFLVSFYNNEISEKSEIFDDQFSVERPDGSNFTLKIRSTKLEDSAMYFCASSLGTGGNTIYFGEGSWLTVV.

This clone showed up just once. CDR3 sequence: CASSEVPGQGLYEQYF. In nucleotides, the CDR3 is TGTGCCAGCAGTGAAGTGCCGGGACAGGGTCTGTACGAGCAGTACTTC. This chain links TRBV2 with TRBJ2-7, with 9 bases identical to TRBD1. Germline V gives CDR1 SNHLY, CDR2 FYNNEI. J lost 4 bases, V lost 1 base, and 8 bases had no gene match. The CDR3 extends over 16 amino acids.

The chain joins TRBV5-5 to TRBJ2-7; D may be TRBD1 (6 bases). The germline V gene has CDR1 SGHKS and CDR2 YYEKEE (reference sequence). The CDR3 sequence is 15 residues long. Trimming took off 0 bases at V and 0 bases at J, with 10 bases between the two ends. The CDR3 DNA is TGTGCCAGCAGCTTGGCTCCGGGACACTCCTACGAGCAGTACGTC. This gives the protein CASSLAPGHSYEQYV.

CDR3 nucleotide sequence: TGTGCCAGCAGCCCCCCGAGACTAGCGGGAATAGGTTCAGATACGCAGTATTTT. Amino acids: CASSPPRLAGIGSDTQYF. The rearrangement uses TRBV3-1 (or the pseudogene TRBV3-2) and TRBJ2-3, with 11 bases lining up with TRBD2. Germline CDR1 and CDR2: LGHDT and YNNKEL (reference sequence). V dropped 4 bases and J dropped 4; count of bases not matched to a gene: 13. The CDR3 covers 18 residues.

The gene calls are TRBV10-1 and TRBJ2-7, with 8 bases identical to TRBD2. This CDR3 comprises 16 residues. Losses at the gene ends were 6 bases for V and 2 bases for J; bases not matched to a gene: 12. Per the germline V gene, CDR1 is WNHNN and CDR2 is SYGVQD (reference sequence). The CDR3 nucleotides read TGCGCCAGCAGCTTAATAACTAGCGGAGGGCCCTACGAGCAGTACTTC. This translates into CASSLITSGGPYEQYF.

This rearrangement joins TRBV21-1 to TRBJ1-5; the table names TRBD1, a call not compared with the DNA. TRBV21-1 corresponds to a pseudogene. The CDR3 covers 15 residues. The CDR3 protein is CASSTGQGGNQPQHF. The CDR3 coding sequence is TGTGCCAGCAGCACGGGACAGGGAGGCAATCAGCCCCAGCATTTT.

The chain carries TRBV7-9 and TRBJ1-3, with D possibly matching TRBD1 (6 bases). Germline V gene sequence: CDR1 SEHNR, CDR2 FQNEAQ (reference sequence). The ends were cut back, 3 bases at V and 2 bases at J, with 11 bases in the middle. This CDR3 spans 15 amino acids. The DNA for the CDR3 is TGTGCCAGCAGCTTTGAACAGGGACCTGGAAACACCATATATTTT. Its translation: CASSFEQGPGNTIYF.

V gene TRBV15 combines with J gene TRBJ2-1; a weak D match, TRBD2 (5 bases). V lost 1 base and J lost 8, with 24 bases in between. The CDR3 sequence is 18 residues long. The germline V gene has CDR1 LNHNV and CDR2 YYDKDF (reference sequence). In DNA form, the CDR3 reads TGTGCCACCAGCAGAGTCAACTTCAGCGCGGGTCCCCGCTATGAGCAGTTCTTC. Translating gives CATSRVNFSAGPRYEQFF.

The V and J genes are TRBV9 and TRBJ1-4, with TRBD1 as a possible D gene (6 bases). CDR3 length equals 16 residues. Germline V CDR1 and CDR2: SGDLS, YYNGEE. V lost 3 bases, J lost 3 bases, and 15 bases lay in between. The CDR3 bases are TGTGCCAGCAGCGGGCGTGGGGGCGCGGCTAATGAAAAACTGTTTTTT. Translation gives CASSGRGGAANEKLFF.

The genes are TRBV6-5 and TRBJ1-1; 7 bases fit TRBD1. The germline gives CDR1 MNHEY, CDR2 SVGAGI. The CDR3 has 15 amino acids. The V segment lost 5 bases and the J segment 5 bases; nucleotides outside the gene matches: 11. In DNA form, the CDR3 reads TGTGCCAGCAGTCTTAGACAGGGTGGCGGGACTGAAGCTTTCTTT. Protein product: CASSLRQGGGTEAFF.